This T cell receptor beta chain was documented in a study of shared clonotypes between healthy human individuals. Study summary: Three plates were used per donor for CD4 naive, three for CD4 memory, two for CD8 naive and one for CD8 memory.

As to this clone: Its antigen is as yet unknown. This CDR3 is also generated by other DNA sequences in the sample.

The CDR3 contains 14 residues. J lost 0 bases, V lost 3 bases, and 2 bases had no gene match. Germline V gives CDR1 SGHDT, CDR2 YYEEEE. Study-wide points: Represented diversity, genetic and exposure-history alike, was limited by few donors.

This table comes from immunoSEQ multiplex PCR, and its TCRdb copy is limited to in-frame clones, with some not included. Among approximately 740,000 clones listed, approximately 92% were seen once. Naive CD8 cells comprised CD45RO-negative, CCR7-positively selected cells, excluding terminally differentiated effector memory CD45RA+ cells. Only Caucasian adults living in Nashville, Tennessee made up the donor group. Material for sequencing was naive CD8+ T cells sorted from blood. The chain is built from TRBV5-6 and TRBJ2-7; TRBD1 aligns across 8 bases. The source is a man younger than 45 in good health. CDR3 residues: CASSSGQGSYEQYF. In DNA form, the CDR3 reads TGTGCCAGCAGCTCCGGACAGGGCTCCTACGAGCAGTACTTC.